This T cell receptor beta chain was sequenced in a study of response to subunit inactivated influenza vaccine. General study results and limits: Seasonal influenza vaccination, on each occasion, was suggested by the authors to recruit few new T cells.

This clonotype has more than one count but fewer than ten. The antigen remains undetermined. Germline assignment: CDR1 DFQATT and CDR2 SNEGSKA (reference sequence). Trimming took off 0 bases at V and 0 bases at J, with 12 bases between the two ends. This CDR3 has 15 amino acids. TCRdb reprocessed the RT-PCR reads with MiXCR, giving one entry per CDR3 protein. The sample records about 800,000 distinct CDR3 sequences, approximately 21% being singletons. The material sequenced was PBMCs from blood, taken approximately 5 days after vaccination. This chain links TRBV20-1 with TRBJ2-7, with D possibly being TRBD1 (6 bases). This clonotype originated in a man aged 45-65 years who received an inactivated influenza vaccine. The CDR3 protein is CSARDLTGSSYEQYF. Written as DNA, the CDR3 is TGCAGTGCTAGAGACCTGACAGGCAGCTCCTACGAGCAGTACTTC.